This T cell receptor beta chain was sequenced in a study of T cells after yellow fever vaccination. Across the study: Low-cell-number fractions underwent preparation using SMART-Seq v4 Ultra Low Input.

Study-wide results and limits: There was a possibility that FACS-sorted repertoires contained abundant clonotypes contaminating from the bulk population.

This clonotype was seen repeatedly, ten times or more. Antigen: not known. 5'RACE template switching generated TCR cDNA, adding a universal primer site and UMIs. TCRdb reprocessed the 5' RACE reads via MiXCR and lists one record per CDR3 protein. In the table there are around 590,000 distinct CDR3 sequences, more than 9% of which are singletons. This CDR3 has 12 residues. V was shortened by 3 bases and J by 4 bases, with 6 bases between the two germline ends. CDR1 and CDR2 (germline): LGHDT, YNNKEL (reference sequence). The V call is TRBV3-1, the J call TRBJ2-5, with D unresolved. This sequence was found in a man aged 30 to 45 who received the YFV17D yellow fever vaccine. This material consisted of PBMCs, taken on the day of the yellow fever booster vaccination. CDR3 DNA sequence: TGTGCCAGCAGCCAGACCGGAGAGACCCAGTACTTC. It is translated as CASSQTGETQYF.